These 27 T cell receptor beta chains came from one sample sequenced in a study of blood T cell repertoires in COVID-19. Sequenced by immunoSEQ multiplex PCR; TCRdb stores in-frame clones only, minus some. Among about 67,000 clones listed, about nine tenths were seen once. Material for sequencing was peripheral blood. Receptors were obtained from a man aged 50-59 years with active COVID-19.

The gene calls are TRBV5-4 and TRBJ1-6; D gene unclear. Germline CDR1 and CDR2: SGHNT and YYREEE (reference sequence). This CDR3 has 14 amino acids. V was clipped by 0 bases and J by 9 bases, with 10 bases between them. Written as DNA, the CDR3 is TGTGCCAGCAGCTTGGGGGGAGGGTCTTCACCCCTCCACTTT. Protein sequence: CASSLGGGSSPLHF.

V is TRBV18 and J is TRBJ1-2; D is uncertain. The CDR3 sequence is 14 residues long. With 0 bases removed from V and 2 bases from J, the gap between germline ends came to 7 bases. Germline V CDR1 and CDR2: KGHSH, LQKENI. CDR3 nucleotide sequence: TGTGCCAGCTCACCACCTTCGGGGAACTATGGCTACACCTTC. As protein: CASSPPSGNYGYTF.

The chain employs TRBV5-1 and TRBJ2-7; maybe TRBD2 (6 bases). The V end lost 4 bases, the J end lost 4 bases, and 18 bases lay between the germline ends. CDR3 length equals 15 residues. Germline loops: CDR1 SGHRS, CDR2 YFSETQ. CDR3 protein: CASSLMRGPDYEQYF. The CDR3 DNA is TGCGCCAGCAGCCTCATGCGGGGACCCGATTACGAGCAGTACTTC.

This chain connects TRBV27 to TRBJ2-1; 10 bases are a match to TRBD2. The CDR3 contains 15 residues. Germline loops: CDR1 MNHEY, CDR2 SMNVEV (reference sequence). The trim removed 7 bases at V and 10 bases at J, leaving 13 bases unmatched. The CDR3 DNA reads TGTGCCAGCACCCGGGGTCTAGCGGGAGTTGGCGAGCAGTTCTTC. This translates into CASTRGLAGVGEQFF.

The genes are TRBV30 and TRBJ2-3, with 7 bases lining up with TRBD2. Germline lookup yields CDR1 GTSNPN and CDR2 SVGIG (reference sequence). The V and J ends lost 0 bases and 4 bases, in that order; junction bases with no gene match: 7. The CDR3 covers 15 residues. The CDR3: CAWSVLGGSSDTQYF. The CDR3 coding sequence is TGTGCCTGGAGTGTACTCGGCGGGAGCTCAGATACGCAGTATTTT.

The CDR3 region has the DNA TGCGCCAGCAGCCAAGATCCTGCAGATACGCAGTATTTT. Translating gives CASSQDPADTQYF. V gene TRBV4-3 combines with J gene TRBJ2-3, with D uncertain. Trimming removed 0 bases at V and 4 bases at J, with 5 bases between. The CDR3 totals 13 residues. Germline CDR1 LGHNA, CDR2 YSLEER.

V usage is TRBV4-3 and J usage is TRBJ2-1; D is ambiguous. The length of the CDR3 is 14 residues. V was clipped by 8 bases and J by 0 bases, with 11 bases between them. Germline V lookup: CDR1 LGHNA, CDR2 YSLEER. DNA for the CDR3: TGCGCCAGCGGAAAATTAGCCTCCTACAATGAGCAGTTCTTC. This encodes CASGKLASYNEQFF.

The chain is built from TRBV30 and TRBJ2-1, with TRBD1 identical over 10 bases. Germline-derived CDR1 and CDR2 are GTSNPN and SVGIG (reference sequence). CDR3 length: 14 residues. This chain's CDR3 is CAGEVGQGRHEQFF. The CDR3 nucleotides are TGTGCGGGGGAAGTGGGACAGGGGAGACATGAGCAGTTCTTC.

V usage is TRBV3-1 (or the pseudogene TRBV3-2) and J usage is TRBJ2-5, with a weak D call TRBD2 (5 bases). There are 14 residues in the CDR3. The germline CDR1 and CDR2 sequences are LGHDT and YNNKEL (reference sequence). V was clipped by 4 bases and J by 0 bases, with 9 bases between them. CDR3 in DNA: TGTGCCAGCAGCCCCAGCGGCGACCAAGAGACCCAGTACTTC. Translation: CASSPSGDQETQYF.

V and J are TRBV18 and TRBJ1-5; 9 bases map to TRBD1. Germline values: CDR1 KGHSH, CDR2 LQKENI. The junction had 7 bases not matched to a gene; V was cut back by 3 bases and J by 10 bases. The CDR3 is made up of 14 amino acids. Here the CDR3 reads CASSPSGQGGPQHF. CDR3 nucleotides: TGTGCCAGCTCACCCTCGGGACAGGGTGGCCCCCAGCATTTT.

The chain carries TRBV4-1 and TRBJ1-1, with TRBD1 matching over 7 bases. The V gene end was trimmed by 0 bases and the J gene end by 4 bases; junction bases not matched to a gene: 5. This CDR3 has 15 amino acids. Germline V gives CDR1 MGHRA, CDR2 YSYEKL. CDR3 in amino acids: CASSQDWDSPTEAFF. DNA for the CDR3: TGCGCCAGCAGCCAAGACTGGGACAGTCCCACTGAAGCTTTCTTT.

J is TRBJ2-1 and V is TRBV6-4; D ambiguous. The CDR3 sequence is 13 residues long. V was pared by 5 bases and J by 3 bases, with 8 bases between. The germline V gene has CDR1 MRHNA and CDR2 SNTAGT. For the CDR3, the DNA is TGTGCCAGCAGTTTGGGCTACTACAATGAGCAGTTCTTC. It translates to CASSLGYYNEQFF.

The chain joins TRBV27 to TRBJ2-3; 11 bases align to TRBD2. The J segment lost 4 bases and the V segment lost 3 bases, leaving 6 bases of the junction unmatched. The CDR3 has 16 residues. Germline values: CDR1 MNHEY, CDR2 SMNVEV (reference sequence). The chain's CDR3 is CASSLLLAGEADTQYF. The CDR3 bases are TGTGCCAGCAGTTTGTTACTAGCGGGAGAGGCAGATACGCAGTATTTT.

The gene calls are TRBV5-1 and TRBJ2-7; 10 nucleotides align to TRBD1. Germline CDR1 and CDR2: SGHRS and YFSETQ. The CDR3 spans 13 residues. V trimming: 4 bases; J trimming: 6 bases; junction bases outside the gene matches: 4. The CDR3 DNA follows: TGCGCCAGCAGCCCCGGACAGGGGGGCGAGCAGTACTTC. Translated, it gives CASSPGQGGEQYF. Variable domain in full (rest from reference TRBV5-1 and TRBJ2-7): KAGVTQTPRYLIKTRGQQVTLSCSPISGHRSVSWYQQTPGQGLQFLFEYFSETQRNKGNFPGRFSGRQFSNSRSEMNVSTLELGDSALYLCASSPGQGGEQYFGPGTRLTVT.

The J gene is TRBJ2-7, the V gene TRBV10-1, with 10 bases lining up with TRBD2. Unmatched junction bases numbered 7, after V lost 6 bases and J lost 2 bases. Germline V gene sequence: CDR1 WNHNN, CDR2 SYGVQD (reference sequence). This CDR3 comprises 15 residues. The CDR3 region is CASSLGLAEPYEQYF. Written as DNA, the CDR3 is TGCGCCAGCAGCCTAGGACTAGCGGAACCCTACGAGCAGTACTTC.

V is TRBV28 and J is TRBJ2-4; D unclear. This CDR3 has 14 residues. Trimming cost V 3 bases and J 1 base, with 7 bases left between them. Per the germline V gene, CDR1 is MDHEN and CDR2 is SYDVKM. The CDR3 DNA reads TGTGCCAGCAGTTTTCAGTCGGCCAAAAACATTCAGTACTTC. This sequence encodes CASSFQSAKNIQYF.

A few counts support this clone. CDR3 amino acids: CASSLRGREQYF. CDR3 bases: TGTGCCAGCAGTTTAAGGGGTAGGGAGCAGTACTTC. The chain is built from TRBV27 and TRBJ2-7; tentatively, D is TRBD1 (5 bases). This CDR3 has 12 amino acids. Germline V gene sequence: CDR1 MNHEY, CDR2 SMNVEV (reference sequence). The ends were cut back, 2 bases at V and 7 bases at J, with 9 bases in the middle.

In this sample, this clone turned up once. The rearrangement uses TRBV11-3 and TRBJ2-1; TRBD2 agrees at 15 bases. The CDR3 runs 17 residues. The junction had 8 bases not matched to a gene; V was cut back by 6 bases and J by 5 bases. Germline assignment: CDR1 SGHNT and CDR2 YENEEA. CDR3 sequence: CASSYTRTSGGDNEQFF. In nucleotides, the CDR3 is TGTGCCAGCAGTTATACCCGGACTAGCGGGGGGGACAATGAGCAGTTCTTC.

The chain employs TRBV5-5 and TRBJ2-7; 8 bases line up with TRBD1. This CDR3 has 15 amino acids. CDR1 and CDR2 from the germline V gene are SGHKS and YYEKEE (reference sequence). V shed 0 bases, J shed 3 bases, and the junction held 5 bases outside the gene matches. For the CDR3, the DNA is TGTGCCAGCAGCTTGGAGCAGGGGGCGTTCTACGAGCAGTACTTC. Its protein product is CASSLEQGAFYEQYF.

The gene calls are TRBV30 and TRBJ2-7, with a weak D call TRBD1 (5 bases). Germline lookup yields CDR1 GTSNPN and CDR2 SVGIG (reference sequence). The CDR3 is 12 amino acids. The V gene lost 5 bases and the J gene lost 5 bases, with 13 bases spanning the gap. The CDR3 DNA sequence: TGTGCCTGGGGGCCAGGGTCGGACGAGCAGTACTTC. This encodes CAWGPGSDEQYF. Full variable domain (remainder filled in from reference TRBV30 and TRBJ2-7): SQTIHQWPATLVQPVGSPLSLECTVEGTSNPNLYWYRQAAGRGLQLLFYSVGIGQISSEVPQNLSASRPQDRQFILSSKKLLLSDSGFYLCAWGPGSDEQYFGPGTRLTVT.

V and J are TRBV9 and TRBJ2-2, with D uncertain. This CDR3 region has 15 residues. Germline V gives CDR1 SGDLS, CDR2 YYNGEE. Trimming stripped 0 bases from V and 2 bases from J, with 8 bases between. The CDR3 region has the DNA TGTGCCAGCAGCGTAGGCCTACCAAACACCGGGGAGCTGTTTTTT. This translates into CASSVGLPNTGELFF.

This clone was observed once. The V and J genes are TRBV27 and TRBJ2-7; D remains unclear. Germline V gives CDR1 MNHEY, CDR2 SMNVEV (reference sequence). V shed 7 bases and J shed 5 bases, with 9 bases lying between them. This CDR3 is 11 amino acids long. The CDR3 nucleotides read TGTGCCAGCATCTTTATCCACGAGCAGTACTTC. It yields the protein CASIFIHEQYF.

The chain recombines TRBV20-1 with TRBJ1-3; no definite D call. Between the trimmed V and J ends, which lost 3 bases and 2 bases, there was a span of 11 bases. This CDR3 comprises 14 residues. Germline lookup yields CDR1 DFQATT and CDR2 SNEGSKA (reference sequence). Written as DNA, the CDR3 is TGCAGTGCTAGTCAGAGACTTCCTGGAAACACCATATATTTT. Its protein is CSASQRLPGNTIYF.

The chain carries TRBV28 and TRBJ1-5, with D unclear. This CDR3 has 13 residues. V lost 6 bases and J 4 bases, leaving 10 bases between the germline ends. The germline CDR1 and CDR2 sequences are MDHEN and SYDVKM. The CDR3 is CASRRQKNQPQHF. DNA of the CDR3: TGTGCCAGCAGGCGGCAGAAGAATCAGCCCCAGCATTTT.

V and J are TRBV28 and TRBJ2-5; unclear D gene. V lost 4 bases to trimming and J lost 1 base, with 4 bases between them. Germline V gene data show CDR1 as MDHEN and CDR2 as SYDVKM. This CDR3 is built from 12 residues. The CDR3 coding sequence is TGTGCCAGCAGTTCATTCCAAGAGACCCAGTACTTC. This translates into CASSSFQETQYF.

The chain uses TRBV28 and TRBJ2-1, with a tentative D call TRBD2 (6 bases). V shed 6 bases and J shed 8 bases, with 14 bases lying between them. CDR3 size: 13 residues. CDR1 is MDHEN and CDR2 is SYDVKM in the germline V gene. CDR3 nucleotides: TGTGCCAGCAGGGAACTAGCTTGGGATGAGCAGTTCTTC. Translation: CASRELAWDEQFF.

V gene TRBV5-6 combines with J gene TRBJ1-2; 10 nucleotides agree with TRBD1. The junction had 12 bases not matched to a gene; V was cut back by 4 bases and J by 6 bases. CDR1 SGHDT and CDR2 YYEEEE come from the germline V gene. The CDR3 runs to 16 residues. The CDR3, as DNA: TGTGCCAGCAGCCGCTACTCGACAGGGGGCGCAAATGGCTACACCTTC. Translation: CASSRYSTGGANGYTF.